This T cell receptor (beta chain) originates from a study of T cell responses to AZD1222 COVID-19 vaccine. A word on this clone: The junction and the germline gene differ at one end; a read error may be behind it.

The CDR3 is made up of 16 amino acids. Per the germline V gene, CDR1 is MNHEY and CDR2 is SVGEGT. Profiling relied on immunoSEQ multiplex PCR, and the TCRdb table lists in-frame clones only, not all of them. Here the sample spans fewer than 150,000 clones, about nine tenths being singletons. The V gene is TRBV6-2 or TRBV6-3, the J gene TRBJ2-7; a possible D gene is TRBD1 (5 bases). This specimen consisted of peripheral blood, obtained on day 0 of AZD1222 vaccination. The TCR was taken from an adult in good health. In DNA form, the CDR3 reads TGTGCCAGCAGTTACTCTAGGGGTCGGAGCTCCTACGGGCAGTACTTC. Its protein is CASSYSRGRSSYGQYF.